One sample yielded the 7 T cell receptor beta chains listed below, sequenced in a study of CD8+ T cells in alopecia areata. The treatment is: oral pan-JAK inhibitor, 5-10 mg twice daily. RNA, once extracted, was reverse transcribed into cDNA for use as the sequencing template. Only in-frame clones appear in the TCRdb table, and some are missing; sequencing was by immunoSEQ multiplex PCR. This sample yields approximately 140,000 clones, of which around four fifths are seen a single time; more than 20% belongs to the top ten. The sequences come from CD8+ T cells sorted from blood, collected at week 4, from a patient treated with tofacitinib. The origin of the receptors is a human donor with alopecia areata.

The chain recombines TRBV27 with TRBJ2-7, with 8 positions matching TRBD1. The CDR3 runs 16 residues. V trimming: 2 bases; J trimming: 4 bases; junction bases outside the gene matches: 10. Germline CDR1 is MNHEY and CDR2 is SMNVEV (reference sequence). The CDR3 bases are TGTGCCAGCAGTTTAGTATCCCAGACAGGGGATTACGAGCAGTACTTC. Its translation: CASSLVSQTGDYEQYF.

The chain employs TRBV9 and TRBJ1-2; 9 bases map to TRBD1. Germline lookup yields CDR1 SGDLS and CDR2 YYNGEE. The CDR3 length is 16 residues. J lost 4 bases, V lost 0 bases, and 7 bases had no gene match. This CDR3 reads CASSVALGTGRYGYTF. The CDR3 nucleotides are TGTGCCAGCAGCGTAGCTTTGGGGACAGGGCGCTATGGCTACACCTTC.

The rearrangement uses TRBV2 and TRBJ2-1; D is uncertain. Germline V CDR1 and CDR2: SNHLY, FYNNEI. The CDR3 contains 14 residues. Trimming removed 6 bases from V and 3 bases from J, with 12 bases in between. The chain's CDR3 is CASRPDGGYNEQFF. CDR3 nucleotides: TGTGCCAGCAGGCCCGACGGTGGCTACAATGAGCAGTTCTTC.

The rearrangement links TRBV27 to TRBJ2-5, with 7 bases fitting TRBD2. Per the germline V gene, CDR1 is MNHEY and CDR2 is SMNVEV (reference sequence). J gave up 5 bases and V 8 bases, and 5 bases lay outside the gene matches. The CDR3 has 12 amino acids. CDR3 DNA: TGTGCCAGCTCCGGGGGGAGGGAGACCCAGTACTTC. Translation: CASSGGRETQYF.

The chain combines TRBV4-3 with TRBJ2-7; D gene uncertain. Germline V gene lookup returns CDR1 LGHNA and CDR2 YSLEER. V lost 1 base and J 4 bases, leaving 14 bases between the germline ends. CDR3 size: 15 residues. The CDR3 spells CASSQARSKAYEQYF. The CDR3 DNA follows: TGCGCCAGCAGCCAAGCACGGAGTAAGGCTTACGAGCAGTACTTC.

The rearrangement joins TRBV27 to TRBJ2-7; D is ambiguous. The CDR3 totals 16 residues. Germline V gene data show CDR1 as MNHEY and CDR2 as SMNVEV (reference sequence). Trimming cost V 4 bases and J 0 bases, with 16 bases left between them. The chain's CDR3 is CASSSPPRLGSYEQYF. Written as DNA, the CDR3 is TGTGCCAGCAGTTCCCCCCCCCGACTGGGCTCCTACGAGCAGTACTTC.

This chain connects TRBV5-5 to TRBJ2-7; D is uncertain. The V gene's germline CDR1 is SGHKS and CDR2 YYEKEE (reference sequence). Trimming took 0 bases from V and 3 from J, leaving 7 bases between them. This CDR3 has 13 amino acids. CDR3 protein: CASSLALDYEQYF. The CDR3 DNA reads TGTGCCAGCAGCTTGGCGCTAGACTACGAGCAGTACTTC.